This T cell receptor (beta chain) was captured in a study of blood T cell repertoires in COVID-19. Study at large: The analysed material was cDNA or gDNA that came from T cells, B-cell-depleted T cells, or PBMCs.

In the original workflow: Reference gene primer amplification gave nucleated cell count estimates. Here immunoSEQ multiplex PCR was the method, and the copy in TCRdb shows in-frame clones only, minus some. The V and J calls and the clone size are those of that table, but D and trimming were determined from the DNA. The table lists 60,000 to 65,000 clones, approximately 85% of them singletons. Germline trimming cut 3 bases from V and 4 bases from J; bases unmatched to any gene: 6. There are 15 residues in the CDR3. In germline, CDR1 is DFQATT, CDR2 SNEGSKA (reference sequence). The receptor was isolated from a man aged 45 to 65 with active COVID-19. Material for sequencing was peripheral blood. This rearrangement joins TRBV20-1 to TRBJ2-5, with TRBD2 matching over 12 bases. The CDR3 loop reads CSASLLAGGLETQYF. The CDR3 region has the DNA TGCAGTGCTAGTCTACTAGCGGGGGGTTTAGAGACCCAGTACTTC.